The rows below give T cell receptor beta chains drawn from one sample of a study of CXCR3-negative and CXCR3-positive naive CD8 T cells. From its re-call of the 5' RACE reads, TCRdb lists each CDR3 protein once, without DNA. This sample's table reports roughly 90,000 distinct CDR3 sequences. The sequenced sample consisted of naive CXCR3- CD8+ T cells from blood. The origin of the receptors is a human donor in good health. Some clones in this sample may be carry-over from other donors' samples. Each CDR3 is given with its conserved first and last residue. Rows give clone size only sometimes, using once, few, many, or a class for an expanded clone.

CDR3 length	V gene	J gene	clone size	CDR3 protein
13	TRBV9	TRBJ2-7	NA	CASSVGFGNEQYF
15	TRBV9	TRBJ2-2	NA	CASSVDSVSTGELFF
15	TRBV5-5	TRBJ1-1	NA	CASSPRDRALAEAFF
12	TRBV29-1	TRBJ2-2	NA	CSVGLGTGELFF
13	TRBV6-5	TRBJ1-2	NA	CASSYNSLYGYTF
16	TRBV15	TRBJ2-1	medium-sized	CATSRERTGGLDEQFF
15	TRBV7-2	TRBJ2-5	NA	CASSTQGDHQETQYF
14	TRBV24-1	TRBJ2-5	NA	CATTGTAEQETQYF
13	TRBV12-5	TRBJ1-2	NA	CASGVGGVLGYTF
15	TRBV12-3/TRBV12-4	TRBJ2-7	NA	CASRPTGTPTYQQYF
13	TRBV29-1	TRBJ1-1	NA	CSVRGPTTWEAFF
18	TRBV25-1	TRBJ2-7	NA	CASSEVEFIGKEDEEQYF
13	TRBV29-1	TRBJ2-7	NA	CSVESERSYEQYF
17	TRBV7-2	TRBJ2-3	NA	CASSLAGGPGSTDTQYF
13	TRBV9	TRBJ2-1	NA	CASSGNYYNEQFF
16	TRBV29-1	TRBJ2-2	NA	CSVVSGAGGRTGELFF
18	TRBV7-7	TRBJ2-1	NA	CASSLAPTEGQNYNEQFF
12	TRBV5-6	TRBJ1-6	NA	CASSLAGIPLHF
12	TRBV5-6	TRBJ2-5	NA	CASSAVQETQYF
15	TRBV28	TRBJ2-7	NA	CASSLWGDFSYEQYF
15	TRBV28	TRBJ2-1	NA	CASTVGLAPYNEQFF
15	TRBV7-9	TRBJ1-1	NA	CASSAEMTGYTEAFF
16	TRBV5-6	TRBJ2-1	NA	CASSPGTGGRVNEQFF
17	TRBV28	TRBJ1-6	NA	CASSPGTQSRYNSPLHF
15	TRBV12-3/TRBV12-4	TRBJ2-1	NA	CASSPSGGPKYEQFF
13	TRBV27	TRBJ2-7	NA	CASSSGRVDEQYF
15	TRBV7-6	TRBJ2-1	NA	CASSLEPFSYNEQFF
13	TRBV15	TRBJ2-1	NA	CAVQRALNNEQFF